The TCR beta chain described here comes from a study of beta chain features in type 1 diabetes. Findings of the study overall: Cells with high TCR expression could be over-represented when cDNA is sequenced. When Type 1 diabetes patients were examined, their TCRB CDR3s proved moderately but significantly shorter in all four CD4+ subsets.

The V end was cut by 0 bases, the J end by 1 base, with 12 bases between. This CDR3 comprises 15 residues. Germline V gives CDR1 GTSNPN, CDR2 SVGIG (reference sequence). All of the isolated RNA was reverse transcribed, so expressed TCRB transcripts were sequenced. Sequenced by immunoSEQ multiplex PCR; TCRdb stores in-frame clones only, minus some. The data contain about 150,000 clones, approximately 10% of them seen just once; the ten biggest clones take up roughly 2%. Of note for this clone: The target antigen is unknown.

This chain connects TRBV30 to TRBJ1-2; D remains unclear. Sequencing was carried out using central memory CD4+ T cells from blood. The TCR sequence derives from a man between 18 and 35 years old in good health. The CDR3, as DNA: TGTGCCTGGAGTGTACCGGGCACTTATAACTATGGCTACACCTTC. The encoded protein is CAWSVPGTYNYGYTF.